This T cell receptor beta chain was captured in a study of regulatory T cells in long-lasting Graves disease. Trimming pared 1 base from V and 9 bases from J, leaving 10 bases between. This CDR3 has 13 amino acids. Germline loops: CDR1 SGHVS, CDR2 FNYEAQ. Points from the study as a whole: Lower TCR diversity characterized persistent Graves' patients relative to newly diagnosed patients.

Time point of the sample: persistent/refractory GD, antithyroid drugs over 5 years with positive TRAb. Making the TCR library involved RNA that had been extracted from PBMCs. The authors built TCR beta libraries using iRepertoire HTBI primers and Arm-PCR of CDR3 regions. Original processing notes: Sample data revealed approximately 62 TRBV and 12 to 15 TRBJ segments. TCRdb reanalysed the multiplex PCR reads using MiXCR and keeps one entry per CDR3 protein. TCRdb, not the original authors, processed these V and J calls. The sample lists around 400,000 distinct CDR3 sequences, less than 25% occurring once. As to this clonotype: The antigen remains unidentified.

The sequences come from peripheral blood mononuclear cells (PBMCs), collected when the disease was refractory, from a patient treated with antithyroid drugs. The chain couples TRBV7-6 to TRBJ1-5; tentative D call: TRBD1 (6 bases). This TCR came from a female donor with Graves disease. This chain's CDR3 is CASSLGEGGPQHF. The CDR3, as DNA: TGTGCCAGCAGCTTAGGGGAGGGGGGGCCCCAGCATTTT.